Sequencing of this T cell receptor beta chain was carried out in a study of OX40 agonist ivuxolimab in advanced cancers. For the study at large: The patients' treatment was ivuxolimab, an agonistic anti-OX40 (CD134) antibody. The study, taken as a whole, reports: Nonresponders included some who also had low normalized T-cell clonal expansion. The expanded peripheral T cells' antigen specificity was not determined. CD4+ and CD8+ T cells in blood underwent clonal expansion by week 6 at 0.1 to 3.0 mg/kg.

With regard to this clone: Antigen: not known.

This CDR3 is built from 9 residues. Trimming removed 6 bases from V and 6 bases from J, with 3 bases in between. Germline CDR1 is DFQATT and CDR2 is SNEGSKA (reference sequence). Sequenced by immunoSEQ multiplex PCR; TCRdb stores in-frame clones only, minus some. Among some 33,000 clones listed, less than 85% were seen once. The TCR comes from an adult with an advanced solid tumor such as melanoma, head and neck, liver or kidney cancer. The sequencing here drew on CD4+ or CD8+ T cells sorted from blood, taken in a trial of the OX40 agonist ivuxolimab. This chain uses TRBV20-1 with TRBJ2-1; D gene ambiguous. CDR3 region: CSASNEQFF. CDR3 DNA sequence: TGCAGTGCAAGCAATGAGCAGTTCTTC.